Listed below are T cell receptor beta chains from one sample, sequenced in a study of cytotoxic CD8 clonotypes in ibrutinib-treated CLL. The assay was immunoSEQ multiplex PCR, and TCRdb's table has in-frame clones only and misses some. The repertoire holds 40,000 to 50,000 clones, 57% seen once, with 25% to 30% in the top ten. The source material was PBMCs, sampled after 24 months of ibrutinib treatment. The source of these receptors is a human donor with chronic lymphocytic leukemia. CDR3s include the opening cysteine and the closing phenylalanine or tryptophan. D genes are given only for firm matches. The size field is filled for only some rows; it gives once, few, many or a size class.

V gene: TRBV7-8; J gene: TRBJ1-2; clone size: .; D gene: TRBD1; CDR3 protein: CASSLVIDRGSYGYTF; CDR3 DNA: TGTGCCAGCAGCTTAGTAATTGACAGGGGGAGCTATGGCTACACCTTC
V gene: TRBV5-1; J gene: TRBJ2-1; clone size: once; D gene: .; CDR3 protein: CASSPEWSYNEQFF; CDR3 DNA: TGCGCCAGCAGCCCCGAATGGTCCTACAATGAGCAGTTCTTC
V gene: TRBV5-1; J gene: TRBJ1-1; clone size: .; D gene: .; CDR3 protein: CASSLFQPAEAFF; CDR3 DNA: TGCGCCAGCAGCTTGTTTCAGCCCGCTGAAGCTTTCTTT
V gene: TRBV5-6; J gene: TRBJ1-2; clone size: .; D gene: TRBD1; CDR3 protein: CASSLVTRGYGYTF; CDR3 DNA: TGTGCCAGCAGCTTGGTTACCAGGGGGTATGGCTACACCTTC
V gene: TRBV27; J gene: TRBJ1-3; clone size: once; D gene: .; CDR3 protein: CASSFTVSGNTIYF; CDR3 DNA: TGTGCCAGCAGTTTCACGGTCTCTGGAAACACCATATATTTT
V gene: TRBV6-5; J gene: TRBJ1-1; clone size: .; D gene: .; CDR3 protein: CASWALLNTEAFF; CDR3 DNA: TGTGCCTCCTGGGCCCTACTGAACACTGAAGCTTTCTTT
V gene: TRBV5-6; J gene: TRBJ1-2; clone size: .; D gene: TRBD1; CDR3 protein: CASSPISGTGTYGYTF; CDR3 DNA: TGTGCCAGCAGTCCTATTTCCGGGACAGGGACCTATGGCTACACCTTC
V gene: TRBV5-1; J gene: TRBJ2-3; clone size: .; D gene: .; CDR3 protein: CAGSLDPTDTQYF; CDR3 DNA: TGCGCCGGCAGCTTGGATCCCACAGATACGCAGTATTTT
V gene: TRBV11-1; J gene: TRBJ1-6; clone size: .; D gene: .; CDR3 protein: CASSLLRSAKTNSPLHF; CDR3 DNA: TGTGCCAGCAGCCTACTCCGGTCGGCAAAGACAAATTCACCCCTCCACTTT
V gene: TRBV2; J gene: TRBJ1-2; clone size: .; D gene: TRBD1; CDR3 protein: CASSNGQGGNYGYTF; CDR3 DNA: TGTGCCAGCAGTAACGGACAGGGGGGGAACTATGGCTACACCTTC
V gene: TRBV10-3; J gene: TRBJ2-5; clone size: .; D gene: .; CDR3 protein: CAISERETQYF; CDR3 DNA: TGTGCCATCAGTGAGCGAGAGACCCAGTACTTC
V gene: TRBV6-1; J gene: TRBJ1-1; clone size: .; D gene: .; CDR3 protein: CASSEVWGGLTEAFF; CDR3 DNA: TGTGCCAGCAGTGAGGTGTGGGGGGGGCTCACTGAAGCTTTCTTT
V gene: TRBV2; J gene: TRBJ1-1; clone size: once; D gene: .; CDR3 protein: CASRPAGGFTEAFF; CDR3 DNA: TGTGCCAGCAGACCGGCCGGGGGGTTCACTGAAGCTTTCTTT
V gene: TRBV6-5; J gene: TRBJ2-5; clone size: .; D gene: .; CDR3 protein: CASRGGWAEETQYF; CDR3 DNA: TGTGCCAGCAGGGGGGGCTGGGCGGAGGAAACCCAGTACTTC